This entry is about one T cell receptor beta chain. Its antigen remains unidentified. This sample was included in a study of blood T cells in healthy people across ages. Study findings and constraints: PBMCs left unsorted prevented a conclusive naive versus antigen-experienced comparison.

Caucasian individuals from Russia who were healthy and aged about 6 to 100 acted as donors. The CDR3 is made up of 14 amino acids. Trimming stripped 2 bases from V and 1 base from J, with 8 bases between. The germline gives CDR1 ENHRY, CDR2 SYGVKD. The second PCR ran roughly 7 to 12 cycles with a sample-barcoded 5' primer and J-beta primers. CDR3-containing paired-end reads numbering at least 2.5 million came from each sample. TCRdb independently ran MiXCR on the 5' RACE reads; one entry per CDR3 protein. The data hold approximately 320,000 distinct CDR3 sequences, with around 30% observed a single time.

The V call is TRBV10-3, the J call TRBJ1-1, with D uncertain. Sequencing used blood. The TCR originated in a woman aged 70 to 79 in good health. The CDR3 DNA reads TGTGCCATCAGTGAGGGAACAGAGAACACTGAAGCTTTCTTT. It yields the protein CAISEGTENTEAFF.